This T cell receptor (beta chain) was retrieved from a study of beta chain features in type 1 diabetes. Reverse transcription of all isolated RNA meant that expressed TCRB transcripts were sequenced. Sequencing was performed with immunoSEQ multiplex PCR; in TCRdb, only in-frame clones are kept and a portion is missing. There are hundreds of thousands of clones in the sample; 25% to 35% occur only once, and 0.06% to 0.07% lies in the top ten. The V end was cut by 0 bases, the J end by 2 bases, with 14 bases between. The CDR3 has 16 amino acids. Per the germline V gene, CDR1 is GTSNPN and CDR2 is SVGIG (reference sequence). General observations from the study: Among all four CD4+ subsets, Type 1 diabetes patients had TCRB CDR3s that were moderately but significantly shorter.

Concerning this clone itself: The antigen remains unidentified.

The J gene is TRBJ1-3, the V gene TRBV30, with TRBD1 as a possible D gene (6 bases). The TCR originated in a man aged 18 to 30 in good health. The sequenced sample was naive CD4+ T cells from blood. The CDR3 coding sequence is TGTGCCTGGAGTGTACACTGGGGGCAAACTGGAAACACCATATATTTT. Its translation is CAWSVHWGQTGNTIYF.